These 19 T cell receptor beta chains came from one sample sequenced in a study of blood T cell repertoires in COVID-19. Method: immunoSEQ multiplex PCR; TCRdb's copy keeps in-frame clones and lacks some. The data hold 45,000 to 55,000 clones, with over 65% observed a single time. The sequenced sample was peripheral blood. The receptors stem from a woman aged 65 to 85 with acute or convalescent COVID-19.

The chain links TRBV7-2 to TRBJ2-6, with 8 bases lining up with TRBD1. The germline gives CDR1 SGHTA, CDR2 FQGNSA. The V segment lost 6 bases and the J segment 0 bases; nucleotides outside the gene matches: 10. The CDR3 is 18 residues long. CDR3 bases: TGTGCCAGCAGACCTATCGGGACAGGATACTCTGGGGCCAACGTCCTGACTTTC. Translation gives CASRPIGTGYSGANVLTF.

The chain uses TRBV7-2 and TRBJ1-2; TRBD1 might be the D (6 bases). CDR1 and CDR2 (germline): SGHTA, FQGNSA. This CDR3 is 13 amino acids long. Trimming pared 5 bases from V and 4 bases from J, leaving 11 bases between. The CDR3 coding sequence is TGTGCCAGCAGCCAAGGACAGAGCTATGGCTACACCTTC. Residues: CASSQGQSYGYTF.

The chain recombines TRBV12-3 or TRBV12-4 with TRBJ1-6, with 10 nucleotides matching TRBD1. J lost 14 bases, V lost 5 bases, and 6 bases had no gene match. CDR3 length equals 13 residues. CDR3 bases: TGTGCCAGCAGTGGACAGGGGGGAAGGGCCCTCCACTTT. It specifies CASSGQGGRALHF.

The chain couples TRBV4-3 to TRBJ2-7; D is perhaps TRBD2 (7 bases). Germline assignment: CDR1 LGHNA and CDR2 YSLEER. The V and J ends lost 1 base and 3 bases respectively, with 19 bases between them. The CDR3 has 17 amino acids. This CDR3 reads CASSQASSLGGLYEQYF. The CDR3 DNA sequence: TGCGCCAGCAGCCAAGCGAGCAGTCTGGGGGGGCTCTACGAGCAGTACTTC.

The chain carries TRBV3-1 (or the pseudogene TRBV3-2) and TRBJ1-3; no clear D. Germline assignment: CDR1 LGHDT and CDR2 YNNKEL (reference sequence). Trimming removed 1 base at V and 2 bases at J, with 6 bases between. The CDR3 covers 14 residues. The CDR3 sequence is CASSQGGTGNTIYF. DNA for the CDR3: TGTGCCAGCAGCCAAGGAGGGACTGGAAACACCATATATTTT.

This clone appeared a few times. This rearrangement joins TRBV10-3 to TRBJ2-5; 10 bases fit TRBD2. V dropped 2 bases and J dropped 5; count of bases not matched to a gene: 5. The CDR3 sequence is 15 residues long. Looked up from germline, CDR1 is ENHRY and CDR2 is SYGVKD. The CDR3: CAISEGLAGAETQYF. The DNA for the CDR3 is TGTGCCATCAGTGAGGGGCTAGCGGGAGCGGAGACCCAGTACTTC.

The V gene is TRBV5-1, the J gene TRBJ1-2; TRBD1 aligns across 7 bases. The CDR3 spans 14 residues. Trimming at V came to 6 bases and at J to 2 bases, leaving 7 bases not matched to a gene. From germline, CDR1 is SGHRS and CDR2 YFSETQ. The CDR3 region has the DNA TGCGCCAGCAAACTAGGAGGGGGCAACTATGGCTACACCTTC. This codes for CASKLGGGNYGYTF.

The CDR3 spells CASSLDRANTGELFF. DNA of the CDR3: TGTGCCAGCAGCTTAGACAGGGCGAACACCGGGGAGCTGTTTTTT. The chain combines TRBV11-2 with TRBJ2-2, with D possibly being TRBD1 (5 bases). V lost 0 bases, J lost 0 bases, and 5 bases lay in between. The CDR3 is 15 residues long. The V gene's germline CDR1 is SGHAT and CDR2 FQNNGV.

As DNA, the CDR3 is TGTGCCAGCACTAAACCGGGACTAGCGGACAATGAGCAGTTCTTC. Translated, it gives CASTKPGLADNEQFF. The chain has TRBV27 and TRBJ2-1; TRBD2 matches at 11 bases. CDR1 and CDR2 from the germline V gene are MNHEY and SMNVEV (reference sequence). V was pared by 7 bases and J by 5 bases, with 7 bases of the junction left unmatched. CDR3 length: 15 residues.

Judged by abundance, this clone is medium-sized. Other DNA sequences from this sample encode an identical CDR3 as well. The V and J genes are TRBV28 and TRBJ2-7, with D perhaps TRBD1 (6 bases). The V gene's germline CDR1 is MDHEN and CDR2 SYDVKM. This CDR3 spans 12 amino acids. V dropped 6 bases and J dropped 2 bases, with 8 bases sitting between them. In DNA form, the CDR3 reads TGTGCCAGCAGCAGGGGAGCCTACGAGCAGTACTTC. This translates into CASSRGAYEQYF.

This clone was counted many times. V gene TRBV4-2 combines with J gene TRBJ2-2; 7 bases align to TRBD1. Germline CDR1 reads LGHNA; CDR2 reads YNFKEQ. The junction had 15 bases not matched to a gene; V was cut back by 4 bases and J by 4 bases. The CDR3 totals 18 residues. The CDR3 reads CASSRIGVRTGSTGELFF. The CDR3 nucleotides are TGTGCCAGCAGCCGAATTGGAGTTAGGACAGGAAGCACCGGGGAGCTGTTTTTT.

The chain couples TRBV6-5 to TRBJ1-2; 7 nucleotides align to TRBD1. Germline CDR1 and CDR2: MNHEY and SVGAGI. J gave up 4 bases and V 6 bases, and 5 bases lay outside the gene matches. This CDR3 has 13 residues. The CDR3 reads CASSLDRAYGYTF. The CDR3 DNA sequence: TGTGCCAGCAGCCTCGACAGGGCCTATGGCTACACCTTC.

The chain uses TRBV30 and TRBJ1-5; D uncertain. The CDR3 spans 14 residues. Germline assignment: CDR1 GTSNPN and CDR2 SVGIG (reference sequence). Trimming took 5 bases from V and 0 from J, leaving 11 bases between them. This CDR3 reads CAWSPSDSNQPQHF. CDR3 in DNA: TGTGCCTGGTCCCCCAGCGATAGCAATCAGCCCCAGCATTTT.

The rearrangement joins TRBV19 to TRBJ2-3, with a tentative D call TRBD1 (5 bases). With 1 base removed from V and 4 bases from J, the gap between germline ends came to 6 bases. This CDR3 comprises 13 residues. Germline-derived CDR1 and CDR2 are LNHDA and SQIVND (reference sequence). CDR3 bases: TGTGCCAGTAGTATAGCAGGGCCAGATACGCAGTATTTT. It translates to CASSIAGPDTQYF. Full variable domain (rest looked up from reference TRBV19 and TRBJ2-3): DGGITQSPKYLFRKEGQNVTLSCEQNLNHDAMYWYRQDPGQGLRLIYYSQIVNDFQKGDIAEGYSVSREKKESFPLTVTSAQKNPTAFYLCASSIAGPDTQYFGPGTRLTVL.

J is TRBJ1-2 and V is TRBV6-5, with D possibly being TRBD1 (5 bases). Germline V gene data show CDR1 as MNHEY and CDR2 as SVGAGI. Trimming removed 5 bases from V and 0 bases from J, with 7 bases in between. There are 13 residues in the CDR3. CDR3 sequence (DNA): TGTGCCAGCAGTCAGACAGCTAACTATGGCTACACCTTC. Amino acids: CASSQTANYGYTF.

This clone came up a few times. This chain uses TRBV18 with TRBJ1-1; D is ambiguous. The CDR3 totals 14 residues. The V gene lost 2 bases and the J gene lost 1 base, with 8 bases spanning the gap. Germline CDR1 and CDR2: KGHSH and LQKENI. Here the CDR3 reads CASSPEVGNTEAFF. In nucleotides, the CDR3 is TGTGCCAGCTCACCAGAGGTAGGGAACACTGAAGCTTTCTTT.

This rearrangement joins TRBV3-1 (or the pseudogene TRBV3-2) to TRBJ1-5; the D is unclear. Germline CDR1 LGHDT, CDR2 YNNKEL (reference sequence). This CDR3 has 12 amino acids. V lost 3 bases and J 5 bases, leaving 5 bases between the germline ends. The CDR3 bases are TGTGCCAGCAGCCAGAGTGATCAGCCCCAGCATTTT. It encodes CASSQSDQPQHF.

This clone occurred a few times. The CDR3: CASSSDRVTNYGYTF. The CDR3 nucleotides are TGTGCCAGCTCATCAGACAGGGTTACTAACTATGGCTACACCTTC. The gene calls are TRBV18 and TRBJ1-2; 7 nucleotides line up with TRBD1. This CDR3 has 15 amino acids. The germline V gene has CDR1 KGHSH and CDR2 LQKENI. The V segment lost 5 bases and the J segment 0 bases; nucleotides outside the gene matches: 6.

On this clone: Just one base apart from a much larger clone, this may be a read error. The V call is TRBV28, the J call TRBJ2-3, with D possibly matching TRBD1 (5 bases). V lost 2 bases to trimming and J lost 5 bases, with 23 bases between them. This CDR3 comprises 18 residues. Germline loops: CDR1 MDHEN, CDR2 SYDVKM. The CDR3 protein is CASSLGPLGRAHLDTQYF. In nucleotides, the CDR3 is TGTGCCAGCAGTTTAGGCCCCCTGGGGCGAGCGCACCTAGATACGCAGTATTTT. The full variable domain, completed using reference TRBV28 and TRBJ2-3, is DVKVTQSSRYLVKRTGEKVFLECVQDMDHENMFWYRQDPGLGLRLIYFSYDVKMKEKGDIPEGYSVSREKKERFSLILESASTNQTSMYLCASSLGPLGRAHLDTQYFGPGTRLTVL.